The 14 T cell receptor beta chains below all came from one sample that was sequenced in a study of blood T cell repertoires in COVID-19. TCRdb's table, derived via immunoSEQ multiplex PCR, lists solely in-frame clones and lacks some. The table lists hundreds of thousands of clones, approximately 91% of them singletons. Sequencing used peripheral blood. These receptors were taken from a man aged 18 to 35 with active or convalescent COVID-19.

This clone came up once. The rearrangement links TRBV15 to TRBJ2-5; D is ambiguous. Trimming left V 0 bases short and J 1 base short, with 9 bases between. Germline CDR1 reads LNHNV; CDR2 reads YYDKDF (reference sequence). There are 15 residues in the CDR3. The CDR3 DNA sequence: TGTGCCACCAGCAGAGATCAGGCACCCCAAGAGACCCAGTACTTC. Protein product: CATSRDQAPQETQYF.

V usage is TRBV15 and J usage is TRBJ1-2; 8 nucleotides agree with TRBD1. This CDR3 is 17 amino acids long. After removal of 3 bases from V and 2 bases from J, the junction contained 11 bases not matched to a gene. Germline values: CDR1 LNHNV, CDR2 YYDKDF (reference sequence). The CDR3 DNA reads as TGTGCCACCAGCAGGGATCGGGGGACAGGTCGGAACTATGGCTACACCTTC. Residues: CATSRDRGTGRNYGYTF.

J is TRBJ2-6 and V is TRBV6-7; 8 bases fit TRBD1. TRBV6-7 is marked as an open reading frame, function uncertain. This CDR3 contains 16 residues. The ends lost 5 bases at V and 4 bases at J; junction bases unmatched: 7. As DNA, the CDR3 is TGTGCCAGCAGTAGCGGACAGGGAAACGGGGCCAACGTCCTGACTTTC. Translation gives CASSSGQGNGANVLTF.

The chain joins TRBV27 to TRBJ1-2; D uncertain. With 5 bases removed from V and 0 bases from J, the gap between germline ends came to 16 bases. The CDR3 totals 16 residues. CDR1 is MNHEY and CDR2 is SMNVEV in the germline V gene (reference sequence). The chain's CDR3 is CASSPQAGAPNYGYTF. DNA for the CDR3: TGTGCCAGCAGTCCCCAGGCGGGAGCGCCTAACTATGGCTACACCTTC.

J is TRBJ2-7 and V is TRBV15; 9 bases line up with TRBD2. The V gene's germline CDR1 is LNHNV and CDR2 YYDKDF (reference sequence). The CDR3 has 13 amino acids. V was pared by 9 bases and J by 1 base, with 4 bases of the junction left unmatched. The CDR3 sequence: CATRAGGSYEQYF. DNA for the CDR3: TGTGCCACAAGAGCGGGGGGTTCCTACGAGCAGTACTTC.

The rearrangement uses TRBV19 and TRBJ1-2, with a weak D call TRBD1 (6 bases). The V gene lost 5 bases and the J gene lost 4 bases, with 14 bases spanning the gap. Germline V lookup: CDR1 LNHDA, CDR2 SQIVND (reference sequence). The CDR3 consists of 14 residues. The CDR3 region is CASSRRQDPYGYTF. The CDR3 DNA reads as TGTGCCAGTAGTCGCCGACAGGACCCCTATGGCTACACCTTC.

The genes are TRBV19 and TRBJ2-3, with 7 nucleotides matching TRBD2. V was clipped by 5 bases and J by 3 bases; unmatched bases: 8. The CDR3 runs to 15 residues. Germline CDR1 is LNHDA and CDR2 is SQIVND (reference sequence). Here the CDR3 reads CASSPWEGVTDTQYF. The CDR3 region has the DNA TGTGCCAGTAGTCCCTGGGAGGGAGTGACAGATACGCAGTATTTT.

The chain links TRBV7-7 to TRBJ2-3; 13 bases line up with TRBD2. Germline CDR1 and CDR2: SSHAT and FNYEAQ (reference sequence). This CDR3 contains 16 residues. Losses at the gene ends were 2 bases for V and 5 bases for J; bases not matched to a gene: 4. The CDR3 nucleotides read TGTGCCAGCAGCTTAACTAGCGGGGGGGCGGGAGATACGCAGTATTTT. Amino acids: CASSLTSGGAGDTQYF.

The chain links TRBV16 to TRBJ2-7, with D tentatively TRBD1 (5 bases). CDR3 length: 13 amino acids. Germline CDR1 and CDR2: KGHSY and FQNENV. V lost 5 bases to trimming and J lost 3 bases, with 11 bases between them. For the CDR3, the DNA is TGTGCCAGCAGCACCCACGACAGCTACGAGCAGTACTTC. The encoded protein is CASSTHDSYEQYF.

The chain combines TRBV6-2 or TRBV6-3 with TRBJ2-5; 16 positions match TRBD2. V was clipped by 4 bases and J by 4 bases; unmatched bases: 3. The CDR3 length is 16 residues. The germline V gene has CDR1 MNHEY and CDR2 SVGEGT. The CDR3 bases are TGTGCCAGCAGTTTGGGACTAGCGGGGGGGCGAGAGACCCAGTACTTC. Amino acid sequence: CASSLGLAGGRETQYF.

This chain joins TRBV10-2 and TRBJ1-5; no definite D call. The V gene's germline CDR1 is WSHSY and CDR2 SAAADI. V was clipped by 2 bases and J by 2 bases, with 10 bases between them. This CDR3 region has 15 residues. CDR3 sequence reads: CASSEQEVGNQPQHF. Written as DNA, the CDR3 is TGCGCCAGCAGTGAGCAGGAAGTTGGCAATCAGCCCCAGCATTTT.

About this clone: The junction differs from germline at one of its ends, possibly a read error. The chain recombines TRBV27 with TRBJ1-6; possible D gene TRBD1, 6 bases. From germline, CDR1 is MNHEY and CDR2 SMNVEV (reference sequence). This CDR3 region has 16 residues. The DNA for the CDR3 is TGTGCCAGCAGTCCCCCCCCCGGGACATTTAATCCACCCCTCCACTTT. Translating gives CASSPPPGTFNPPLHF.

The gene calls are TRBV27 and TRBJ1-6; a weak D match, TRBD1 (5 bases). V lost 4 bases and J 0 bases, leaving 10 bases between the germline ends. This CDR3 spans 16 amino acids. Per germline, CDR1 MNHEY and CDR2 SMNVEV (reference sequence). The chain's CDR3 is CASSYGRGSYNSPLHF. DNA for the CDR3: TGTGCCAGCAGTTACGGGAGGGGCTCCTATAATTCACCCCTCCACTTT.

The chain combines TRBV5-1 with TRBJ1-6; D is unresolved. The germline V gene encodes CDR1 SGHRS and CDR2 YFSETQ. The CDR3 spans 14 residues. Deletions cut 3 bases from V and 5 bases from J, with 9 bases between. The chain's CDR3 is CASSSGEDNSPLHF. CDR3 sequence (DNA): TGCGCCAGCAGCTCTGGTGAGGATAATTCACCCCTCCACTTT.